What follows is one TCR beta chain and its context. These data originate in a study of cytomegalovirus exposure and HLA in healthy donors. The CDR3 is 17 amino acids. The J segment lost 2 bases and the V segment lost 5 bases, leaving 13 bases of the junction unmatched. Per germline, CDR1 WSHSY and CDR2 SAAADI. Those who donated were healthy bone marrow donors. The PCR made use of 60 Vbeta and 13 Jbeta primers. Libraries were prepared by immunoSEQ multiplex PCR; TCRdb keeps only in-frame clonotypes and omits some of them. The table for this sample gives about 110,000 clones. This clonotype was sampled from a man in his forties in good health and CMV-seropositive. The sequenced sample consisted of PBMCs. V and J are TRBV10-2 and TRBJ2-7; 9 bases agree with TRBD1. The CDR3 DNA sequence: TGCGCCAGCAGTCAAGGGCCTGGGGACAGGGCTCCCTACGAGCAGTACTTC. Its protein product is CASSQGPGDRAPYEQYF.